One T cell receptor (beta chain) is described in this entry. The sample comes from a study of T cell changes during pregnancy in multiple sclerosis. The CDR3 has 14 amino acids. Germline lookup yields CDR1 ENHRY and CDR2 SYGVKD. Between the trimmed V and J ends, which lost 4 bases and 1 base, there was a span of 11 bases. Generated by immunoSEQ multiplex PCR, the TCRdb table keeps only in-frame clones and is missing some. The sample consists of approximately 100,000 clones, 91% of them appearing once. V and J are TRBV10-3 and TRBJ2-7; a weak D match, TRBD2 (5 bases). The sample was peripheral blood, taken before pregnancy. The receptor was derived from a female donor with multiple sclerosis, enrolled in a pregnancy study. The CDR3 loop is CAISALSASYEQYF. For the CDR3, the DNA is TGTGCCATCAGTGCCCTTAGCGCGTCCTACGAGCAGTACTTC.